These T cell receptor beta chains were read from a single sample in a study of beta chain features in type 1 diabetes. The protocol was immunoSEQ multiplex PCR, while the TCRdb copy is restricted to in-frame clones and leaves out a portion. The sample includes fewer than 200,000 clones, roughly 8% of them seen just once. The sample taken for sequencing was central memory CD4+ T cells from blood. These receptors were taken from a man aged 18 to 30 in good health. Both conserved end residues are part of each CDR3. Fields, in order: clone size, V gene, J gene, D gene, CDR3 protein, CDR3 DNA. D genes are given only for firm matches. Size values are once, few and many counts, or a class for expanded clones, and some rows have none.

clone_size: -; v_call: TRBV6-6; j_call: TRBJ2-3; d_call: -; cdr3_aa: CASTPGRTDTQYF; cdr3_nt: TGTGCCAGCACCCCGGGTCGAACAGATACGCAGTATTTT
clone_size: -; v_call: TRBV29-1; j_call: TRBJ2-7; d_call: TRBD1; cdr3_aa: CSVGFRAGGYEQYF; cdr3_nt: TGCAGCGTTGGTTTTCGGGCAGGGGGCTACGAGCAGTACTTC
clone_size: few; v_call: TRBV25-1; j_call: TRBJ1-1; d_call: TRBD1; cdr3_aa: CASSAGTGVDTEAFF; cdr3_nt: TGTGCCAGCAGTGCGGGGACAGGGGTCGACACTGAAGCTTTCTTT
clone_size: -; v_call: TRBV7-9; j_call: TRBJ2-1; d_call: TRBD2; cdr3_aa: CASSLGTSGVSSYNEQFF; cdr3_nt: TGTGCCAGCAGCTTAGGGACTAGCGGGGTTAGCTCCTACAATGAGCAGTTCTTC
clone_size: few; v_call: TRBV19; j_call: TRBJ2-2; d_call: TRBD2; cdr3_aa: CASRSSGTTDTGELFF; cdr3_nt: TGTGCCAGTAGGAGTAGCGGGACGACGGACACCGGGGAGCTGTTTTTT
clone_size: -; v_call: TRBV5-1; j_call: TRBJ2-3; d_call: TRBD1; cdr3_aa: CASSPRVGGPADTQYF; cdr3_nt: TGCGCCAGCAGCCCTCGGGTAGGGGGCCCCGCAGATACGCAGTATTTT
clone_size: -; v_call: TRBV7-8; j_call: TRBJ2-7; d_call: -; cdr3_aa: CASGQYEQYF; cdr3_nt: TGTGCCAGCGGGCAGTACGAGCAGTACTTC
clone_size: -; v_call: TRBV30; j_call: TRBJ1-6; d_call: TRBD1; cdr3_aa: CAWSVLRSVGGQGVIPNSPLHF; cdr3_nt: TGTGCCTGGAGTGTACTCCGTTCCGTTGGGGGACAGGGGGTGATCCCAAATTCACCCCTCCACTTT
clone_size: many; v_call: TRBV7-9; j_call: TRBJ2-5; d_call: TRBD1; cdr3_aa: CASSFGTAKAWETQYF; cdr3_nt: TGTGCCAGCAGCTTCGGGACAGCAAAAGCATGGGAGACCCAGTACTTC
clone_size: few; v_call: TRBV19; j_call: TRBJ2-5; d_call: -; cdr3_aa: CASKADSQETQYF; cdr3_nt: TGTGCCAGTAAAGCCGACTCCCAAGAGACCCAGTACTTC
clone_size: few; v_call: TRBV5-1; j_call: TRBJ2-3; d_call: TRBD2; cdr3_aa: CASSVTSGSTDTQYF; cdr3_nt: TGCGCCAGCAGCGTGACTAGCGGGAGCACAGATACGCAGTATTTT
clone_size: -; v_call: TRBV30; j_call: TRBJ2-7; d_call: -; cdr3_aa: CAWSAGPYEQYF; cdr3_nt: TGTGCCTGGAGTGCCGGTCCTTACGAGCAGTACTTC
clone_size: -; v_call: TRBV7-2; j_call: TRBJ2-1; d_call: -; cdr3_aa: CASSIQQASMFF; cdr3_nt: TGTGCCAGCAGTATCCAACAGGCGAGCATGTTCTTC
clone_size: few; v_call: TRBV30; j_call: TRBJ1-2; d_call: TRBD1; cdr3_aa: CAWSVGGTGESNYGYTF; cdr3_nt: TGTGCCTGGAGTGTAGGGGGGACAGGGGAGTCTAACTATGGCTACACCTTC
clone_size: -; v_call: TRBV9; j_call: TRBJ2-3; d_call: TRBD2; cdr3_aa: CASSVGTSGYKSTDTQYF; cdr3_nt: TGTGCCAGCAGCGTAGGGACTAGCGGCTACAAGAGCACAGATACGCAGTATTTT
clone_size: -; v_call: TRBV6-5; j_call: TRBJ2-1; d_call: -; cdr3_aa: CASSYSLAEYNEQFF; cdr3_nt: TGTGCCAGCAGTTACTCACTAGCCGAGTACAATGAGCAGTTCTTC
clone_size: few; v_call: TRBV6-1; j_call: TRBJ2-1; d_call: -; cdr3_aa: CASSEAEGSWFF; cdr3_nt: TGTGCCAGCAGTGAAGCCGAGGGATCTTGGTTCTTC
clone_size: few; v_call: TRBV28; j_call: TRBJ1-4; d_call: TRBD1; cdr3_aa: CASSPRDRVWEKLFF; cdr3_nt: TGTGCCAGCAGCCCACGGGACAGGGTTTGGGAAAAACTGTTTTTT
clone_size: -; v_call: TRBV5-4; j_call: TRBJ1-1; d_call: -; cdr3_aa: CASPQGQNTEAFF; cdr3_nt: TGCGCCAGCCCCCAAGGACAGAACACTGAAGCTTTCTTT
clone_size: -; v_call: TRBV25-1; j_call: TRBJ1-2; d_call: -; cdr3_aa: CASTGYYGYTF; cdr3_nt: TGTGCCAGCACAGGCTACTATGGCTACACCTTC
clone_size: -; v_call: TRBV7-2; j_call: TRBJ1-1; d_call: TRBD1; cdr3_aa: CASSLNPGQGSEAFF; cdr3_nt: TGTGCCAGCAGCTTAAATCCGGGACAGGGATCCGAAGCTTTCTTT
clone_size: -; v_call: TRBV7-7; j_call: TRBJ2-5; d_call: -; cdr3_aa: CASSEAGMSQETQYF; cdr3_nt: TGTGCTAGCAGCGAGGCGGGAATGAGCCAAGAGACCCAGTACTTC
clone_size: few; v_call: TRBV5-1; j_call: TRBJ2-1; d_call: -; cdr3_aa: CASSLGGFLNEQFF; cdr3_nt: TGCGCCAGCAGCTTGGGGGGCTTCTTAAATGAGCAGTTCTTC
clone_size: few; v_call: TRBV2; j_call: TRBJ2-6; d_call: TRBD1; cdr3_aa: CASSRDRGFPSGANVLTF; cdr3_nt: TGTGCCAGCTCAAGGGACAGGGGGTTCCCCTCTGGGGCCAACGTCCTGACTTTC
clone_size: -; v_call: TRBV30; j_call: TRBJ1-3; d_call: TRBD1; cdr3_aa: CAWIPQKGQGALGNTIYF; cdr3_nt: TGTGCCTGGATTCCCCAAAAGGGACAGGGGGCGCTTGGAAACACCATATATTTT
clone_size: -; v_call: TRBV5-1; j_call: TRBJ2-1; d_call: TRBD2; cdr3_aa: CASSLGGSSDNEQFF; cdr3_nt: TGCGCCAGCAGCTTGGGCGGGAGTAGCGACAATGAGCAGTTCTTC
clone_size: few; v_call: TRBV6-1; j_call: TRBJ1-1; d_call: -; cdr3_aa: CASSEGANTEAFF; cdr3_nt: TGTGCCAGCAGTGAAGGCGCGAACACTGAAGCTTTCTTT